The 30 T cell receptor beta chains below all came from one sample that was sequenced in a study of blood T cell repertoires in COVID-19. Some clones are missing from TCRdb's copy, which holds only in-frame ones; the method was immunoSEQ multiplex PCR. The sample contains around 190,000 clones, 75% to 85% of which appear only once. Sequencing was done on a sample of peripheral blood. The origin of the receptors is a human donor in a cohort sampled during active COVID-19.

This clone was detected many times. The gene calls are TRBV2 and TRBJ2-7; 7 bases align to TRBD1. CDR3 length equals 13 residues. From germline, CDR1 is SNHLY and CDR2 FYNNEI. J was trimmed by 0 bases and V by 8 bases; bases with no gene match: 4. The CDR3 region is CASRRDSSYEQYF. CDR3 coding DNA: TGTGCCAGCCGAAGGGACAGCTCCTACGAGCAGTACTTC. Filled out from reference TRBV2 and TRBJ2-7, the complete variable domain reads EPEVTQTPSHQVTQMGQEVILRCVPISNHLYFYWYRQILGQKVEFLVSFYNNEISEKSEIFDDQFSVERPDGSNFTLKIRSTKLEDSAMYFCASRRDSSYEQYFGPGTRLTVT.

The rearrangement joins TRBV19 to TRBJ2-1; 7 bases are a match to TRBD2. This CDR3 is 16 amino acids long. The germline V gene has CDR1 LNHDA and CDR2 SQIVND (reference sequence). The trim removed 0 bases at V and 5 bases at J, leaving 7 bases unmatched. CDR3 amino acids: CASSIESQREDNEQFF. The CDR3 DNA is TGTGCCAGTAGTATAGAGTCCCAGCGGGAAGACAATGAGCAGTTCTTC.

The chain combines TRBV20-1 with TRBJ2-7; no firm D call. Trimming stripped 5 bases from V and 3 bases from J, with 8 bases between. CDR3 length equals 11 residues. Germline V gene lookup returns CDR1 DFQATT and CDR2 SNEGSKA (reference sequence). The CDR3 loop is CSAELRYEQYF. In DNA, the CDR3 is TGCAGTGCTGAGCTCCGCTACGAGCAGTACTTC.

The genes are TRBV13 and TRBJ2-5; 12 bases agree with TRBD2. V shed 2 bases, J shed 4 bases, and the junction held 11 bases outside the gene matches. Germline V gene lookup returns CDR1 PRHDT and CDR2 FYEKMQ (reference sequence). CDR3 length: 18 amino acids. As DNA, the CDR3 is TGTGCCAGCAGCTTAATGCTAGCGGGAGGGCAAAGGGGAGAGACCCAGTACTTC. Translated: CASSLMLAGGQRGETQYF. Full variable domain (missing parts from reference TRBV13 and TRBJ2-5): AAGVIQSPRHLIKEKRETATLKCYPIPRHDTVYWYQQGPGQDPQFLISFYEKMQSDKGSIPDRFSAQQFSDYHSELNMSSLELGDSALYFCASSLMLAGGQRGETQYFGPGTRLLVL.

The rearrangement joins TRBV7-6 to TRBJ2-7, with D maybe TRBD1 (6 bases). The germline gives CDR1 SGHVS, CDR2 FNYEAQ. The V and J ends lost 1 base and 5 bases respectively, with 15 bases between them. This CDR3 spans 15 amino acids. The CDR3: CASSLGGQPSNEQYF. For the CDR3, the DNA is TGTGCCAGCAGCTTAGGGGGGCAGCCCAGCAACGAGCAGTACTTC.

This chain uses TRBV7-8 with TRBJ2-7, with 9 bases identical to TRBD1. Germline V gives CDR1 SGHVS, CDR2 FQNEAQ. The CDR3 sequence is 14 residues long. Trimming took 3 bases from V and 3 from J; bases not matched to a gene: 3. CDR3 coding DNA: TGTGCCAGCAGCTTGGGACAGGGCCGCTACGAGCAGTACTTC. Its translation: CASSLGQGRYEQYF.

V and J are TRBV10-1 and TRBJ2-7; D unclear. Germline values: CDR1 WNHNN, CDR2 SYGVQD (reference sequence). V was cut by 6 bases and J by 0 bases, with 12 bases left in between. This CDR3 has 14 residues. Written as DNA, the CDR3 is TGCGCCAGCAGCCCCCGGGTCAGCTCCTACGAGCAGTACTTC. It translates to CASSPRVSSYEQYF.

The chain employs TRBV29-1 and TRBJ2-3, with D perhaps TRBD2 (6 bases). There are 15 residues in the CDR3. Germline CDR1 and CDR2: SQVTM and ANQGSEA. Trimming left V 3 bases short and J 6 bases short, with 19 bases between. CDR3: CSVDGDGTLWDTQYF. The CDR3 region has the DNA TGCAGCGTTGATGGGGATGGGACTCTTTGGGATACGCAGTATTTT.

CDR3: CASSQVGQGTREQYF. Here the CDR3 DNA reads TGCGCCAGCAGCCAAGTAGGACAGGGAACTCGCGAGCAGTACTTC. This sequence joins TRBV4-1 and TRBJ2-7; 8 bases align to TRBD1. Germline trimming cut 1 base from V and 6 bases from J; bases unmatched to any gene: 8. The germline V gene encodes CDR1 MGHRA and CDR2 YSYEKL. This CDR3 has 15 amino acids.

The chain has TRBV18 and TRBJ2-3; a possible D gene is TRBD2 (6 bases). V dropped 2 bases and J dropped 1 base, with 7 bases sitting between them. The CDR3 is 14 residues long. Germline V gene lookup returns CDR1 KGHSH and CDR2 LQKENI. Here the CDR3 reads CASSPLAGTDTQYF. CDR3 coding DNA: TGTGCCAGCTCACCATTAGCGGGCACAGATACGCAGTATTTT.

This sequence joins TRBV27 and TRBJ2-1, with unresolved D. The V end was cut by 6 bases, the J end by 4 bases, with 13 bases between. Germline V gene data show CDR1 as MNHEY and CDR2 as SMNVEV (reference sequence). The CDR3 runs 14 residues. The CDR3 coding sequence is TGTGCCAGCAGGCGTAGTTTGTTGTACAATGAGCAGTTCTTC. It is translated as CASRRSLLYNEQFF.

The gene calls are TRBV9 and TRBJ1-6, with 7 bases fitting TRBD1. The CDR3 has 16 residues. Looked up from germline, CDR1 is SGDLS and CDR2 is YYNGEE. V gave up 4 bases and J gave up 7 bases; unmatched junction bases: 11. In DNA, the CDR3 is TGTGCCAGCAGCTTTGGTACAGGGGTGGCGAATTCACCCCTCCACTTT. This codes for CASSFGTGVANSPLHF.

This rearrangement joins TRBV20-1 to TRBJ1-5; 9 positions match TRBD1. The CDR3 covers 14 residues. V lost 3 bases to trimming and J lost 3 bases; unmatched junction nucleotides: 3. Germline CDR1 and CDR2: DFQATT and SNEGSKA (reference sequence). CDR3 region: CSASWTGVNQPQHF. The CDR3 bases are TGCAGTGCTAGTTGGACAGGGGTCAATCAGCCCCAGCATTTT.

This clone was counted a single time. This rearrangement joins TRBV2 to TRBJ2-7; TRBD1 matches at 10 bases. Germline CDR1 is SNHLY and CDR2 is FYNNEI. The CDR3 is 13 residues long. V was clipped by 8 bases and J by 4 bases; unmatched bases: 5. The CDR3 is CASLGTGAYEQYF. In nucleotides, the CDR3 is TGTGCCAGCCTAGGGACAGGGGCTTACGAGCAGTACTTC.

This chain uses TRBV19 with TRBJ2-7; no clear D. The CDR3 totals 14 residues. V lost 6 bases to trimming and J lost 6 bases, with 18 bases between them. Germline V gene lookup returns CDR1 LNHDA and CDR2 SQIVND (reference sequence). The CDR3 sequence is CASSTQTQAGEQYF. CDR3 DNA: TGTGCCAGTAGCACCCAGACTCAAGCCGGCGAGCAGTACTTC.

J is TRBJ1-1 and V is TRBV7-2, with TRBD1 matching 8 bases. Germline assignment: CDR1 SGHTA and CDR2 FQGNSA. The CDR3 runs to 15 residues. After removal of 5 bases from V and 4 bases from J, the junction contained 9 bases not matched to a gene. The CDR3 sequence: CASSPHQGAGTEAFF. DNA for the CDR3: TGTGCCAGCAGCCCACATCAGGGGGCGGGCACTGAAGCTTTCTTT.

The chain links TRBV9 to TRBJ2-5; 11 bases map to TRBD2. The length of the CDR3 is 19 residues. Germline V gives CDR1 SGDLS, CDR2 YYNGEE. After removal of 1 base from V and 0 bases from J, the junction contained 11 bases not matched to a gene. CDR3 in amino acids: CASSVRGSGRVPYQETQYF. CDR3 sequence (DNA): TGTGCCAGCAGCGTAAGAGGTAGCGGGAGGGTACCGTACCAAGAGACCCAGTACTTC.

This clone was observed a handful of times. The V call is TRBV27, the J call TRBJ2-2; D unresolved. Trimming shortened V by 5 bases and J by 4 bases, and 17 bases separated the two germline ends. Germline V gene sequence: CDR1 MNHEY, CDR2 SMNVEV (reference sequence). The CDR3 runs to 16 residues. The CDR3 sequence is CASSPYYSRGTGELFF. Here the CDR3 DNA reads TGTGCCAGCAGTCCCTACTACTCGAGAGGCACCGGGGAGCTGTTTTTT.

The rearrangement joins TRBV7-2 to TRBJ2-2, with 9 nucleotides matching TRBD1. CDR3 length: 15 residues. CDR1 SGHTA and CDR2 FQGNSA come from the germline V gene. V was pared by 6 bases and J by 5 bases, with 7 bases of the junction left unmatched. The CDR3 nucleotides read TGTGCCAGCAGTTCCGGGACAGGGCTGACCGGGGAGCTGTTTTTT. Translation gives CASSSGTGLTGELFF.

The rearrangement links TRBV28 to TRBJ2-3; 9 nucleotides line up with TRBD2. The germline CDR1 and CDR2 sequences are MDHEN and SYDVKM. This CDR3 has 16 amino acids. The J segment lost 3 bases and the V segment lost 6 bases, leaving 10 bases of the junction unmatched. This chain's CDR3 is CASSPTLREGTDTQYF. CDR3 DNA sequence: TGTGCCAGCAGCCCGACCTTGCGGGAGGGTACAGATACGCAGTATTTT.

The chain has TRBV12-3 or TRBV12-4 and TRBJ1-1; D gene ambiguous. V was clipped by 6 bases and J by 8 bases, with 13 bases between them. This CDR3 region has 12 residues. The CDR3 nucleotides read TGTGCCAGCAGGCCCGACGGGGTGGAAGCTTTCTTT. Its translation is CASRPDGVEAFF.

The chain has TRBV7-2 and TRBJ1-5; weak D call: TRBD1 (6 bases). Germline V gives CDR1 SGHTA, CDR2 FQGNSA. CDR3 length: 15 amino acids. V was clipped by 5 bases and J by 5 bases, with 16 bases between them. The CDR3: CASSETGFPHQPQHF. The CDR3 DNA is TGTGCCAGCAGCGAGACAGGATTCCCTCATCAGCCCCAGCATTTT.

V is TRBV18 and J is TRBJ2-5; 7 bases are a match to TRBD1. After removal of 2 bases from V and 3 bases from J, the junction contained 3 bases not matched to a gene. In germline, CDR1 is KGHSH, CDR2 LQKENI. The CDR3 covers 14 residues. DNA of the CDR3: TGTGCCAGCTCACCAATCGGGACAGAAGAGACCCAGTACTTC. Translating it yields CASSPIGTEETQYF.

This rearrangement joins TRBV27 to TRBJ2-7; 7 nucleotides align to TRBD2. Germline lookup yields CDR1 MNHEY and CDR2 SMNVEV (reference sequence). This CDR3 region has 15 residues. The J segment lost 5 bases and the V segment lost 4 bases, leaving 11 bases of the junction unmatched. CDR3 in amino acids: CASSSLGGGPHEQYF. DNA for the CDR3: TGTGCCAGCAGTTCCTTGGGGGGAGGGCCCCACGAGCAGTACTTC.

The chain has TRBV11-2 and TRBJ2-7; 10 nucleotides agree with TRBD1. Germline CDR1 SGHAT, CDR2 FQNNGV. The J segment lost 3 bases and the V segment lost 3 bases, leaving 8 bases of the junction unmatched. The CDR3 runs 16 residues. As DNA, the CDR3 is TGTGCCAGCAGCTTTCTTCCGGGACAGGGGCACTACGAGCAGTACTTC. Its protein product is CASSFLPGQGHYEQYF.

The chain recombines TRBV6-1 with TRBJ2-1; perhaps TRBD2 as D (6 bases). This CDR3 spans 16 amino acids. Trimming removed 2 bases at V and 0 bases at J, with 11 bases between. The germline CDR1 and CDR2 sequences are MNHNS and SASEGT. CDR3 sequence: CASSERVGSSYNEQFF. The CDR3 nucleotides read TGTGCCAGCAGTGAAAGGGTCGGGAGCTCCTACAATGAGCAGTTCTTC.

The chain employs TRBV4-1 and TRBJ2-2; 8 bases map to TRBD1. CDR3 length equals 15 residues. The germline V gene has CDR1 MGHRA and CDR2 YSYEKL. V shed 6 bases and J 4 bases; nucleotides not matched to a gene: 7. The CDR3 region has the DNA TGCGCCAGCAGGCTTAGGACAGGGAGCACCGGGGAGCTGTTTTTT. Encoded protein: CASRLRTGSTGELFF.

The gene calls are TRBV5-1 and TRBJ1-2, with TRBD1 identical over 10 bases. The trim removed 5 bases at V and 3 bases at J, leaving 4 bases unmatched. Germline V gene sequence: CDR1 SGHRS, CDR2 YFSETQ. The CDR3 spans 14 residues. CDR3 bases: TGCGCCAGCAGGCCCGGGACAGGGGACTATGGCTACACCTTC. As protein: CASRPGTGDYGYTF.

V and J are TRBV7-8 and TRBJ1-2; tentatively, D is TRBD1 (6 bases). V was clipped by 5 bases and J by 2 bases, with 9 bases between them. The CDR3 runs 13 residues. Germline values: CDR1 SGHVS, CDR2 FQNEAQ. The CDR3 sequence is CASSRTGNYGYTF. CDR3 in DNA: TGTGCCAGCAGCCGTACAGGGAACTATGGCTACACCTTC.

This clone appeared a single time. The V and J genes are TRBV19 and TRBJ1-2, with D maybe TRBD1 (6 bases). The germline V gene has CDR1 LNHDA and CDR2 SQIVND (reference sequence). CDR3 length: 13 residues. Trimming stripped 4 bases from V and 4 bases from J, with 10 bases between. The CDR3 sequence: CASSSRDTYGYTF. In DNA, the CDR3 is TGTGCCAGTAGTAGCCGGGACACCTATGGCTACACCTTC.